This is a list of T cell receptor beta chains from one sample in a study of T cells in Graves' hyperthyroidism and ophthalmopathy. A single record per CDR3 protein comes from TCRdb applying MiXCR to the multiplex PCR reads. The sample carries some 440,000 distinct CDR3 sequences, approximately 14% recorded once. The sample was blood. The receptor source for this set is a young woman with Graves' hyperthyroidism. CDR3s include the opening cysteine and the closing phenylalanine or tryptophan. The D gene is left open where the match is weak. A clone size is listed for some rows: how often the clone was seen (once, few, many), or a class if it is expanded.

>TRBJ1-5|TRBD1|TRBV2|many
CASSELRPGTGWDQPQHF
TGTGCCAGCAGTGAATTGCGCCCCGGGACAGGGTGGGATCAGCCCCAGCATTTT
>TRBJ2-7|TRBD2|TRBV11-2|many
CASSLAGGEQYF
TGTGCCAGCAGCTTAGCGGGGGGCGAGCAGTACTTC
>TRBJ1-1|-|TRBV27|many
CASSFRGNHGLNTEAFF
TGTGCCAGCAGTTTTAGAGGAAACCACGGCCTGAACACTGAAGCTTTCTTT
>TRBJ2-2|TRBD2|TRBV11-2|-
CASSSRLAGVLTGELFF
TGTGCCAGCAGCTCCCGACTAGCGGGAGTGCTCACCGGGGAGCTGTTTTTT
>TRBJ2-1|TRBD2|TRBV24-1|-
CATSAFREGNEQFF
TGTGCCACCAGTGCTTTTCGGGAGGGAAATGAGCAGTTCTTC
>TRBJ2-3|-|TRBV27|many
CASSSTADTQYF
TGTGCCAGCAGCAGCACAGCAGATACGCAGTATTTT
>TRBJ2-7|-|TRBV3-1|many
CASSQAGFYEQYF
TGTGCCAGCAGCCAAGCAGGGTTCTACGAGCAGTACTTC
>TRBJ1-1|-|TRBV19|many
CASSERRTANTEAFF
TGTGCCAGTAGTGAACGAAGGACAGCGAACACTGAAGCTTTCTTT
>TRBJ2-1|-|TRBV24-1|many
CATSDRSSYNEQFF
TGTGCCACCAGTGACCGGTCCTCCTACAATGAGCAGTTCTTC
>TRBJ1-3|-|TRBV6-1|-
CASSTGPGLGNTIYF
TGTGCCAGCAGCACAGGGCCGGGCCTCGGAAACACCATATATTTT
>TRBJ1-1|TRBD1|TRBV19|few
CARTTGDTEAFF
TGTGCCAGGACTACAGGGGACACTGAAGCTTTCTTT
>TRBJ1-2|-|TRBV20-1|many
CSARDLRGASGYTF
TGCAGTGCTAGAGATCTGAGGGGCGCATCAGGCTACACCTTC
>TRBJ2-5|TRBD2|TRBV4-1|-
CASSPRASGRETQYF
TGCGCCAGCAGCCCCCGGGCTAGCGGGAGAGAGACCCAGTACTTC
>TRBJ1-2|-|TRBV18|-
CASSPLRGGYTF
TGTGCCAGCTCACCTCTACGGGGAGGCTACACCTTC
>TRBJ1-4|-|TRBV5-1|few
CASSLGRTAQATNEKLFF
TGCGCCAGCAGCTTGGGTCGGACAGCCCAAGCAACTAATGAAAAACTGTTTTTT
>TRBJ2-7|-|TRBV27|many
CASSRSAPVLYEQYF
TGTGCCAGCAGTCGATCCGCCCCGGTCCTATACGAGCAGTACTTC
>TRBJ2-5|-|TRBV20-1|-
CSAARTRETQYF
TGCAGTGCTGCCCGGACTCGAGAGACCCAGTACTTC
>TRBJ2-1|-|TRBV20-1|many
CSAEVRGVYNEQFF
TGCAGTGCCGAAGTGCGGGGAGTCTACAATGAGCAGTTCTTC
>TRBJ1-1|TRBD1|TRBV13|many
CASSLNRGDTEAFF
TGTGCCAGCAGCCTGAACAGGGGTGACACTGAAGCTTTCTTT
>TRBJ2-7|TRBD2|TRBV19|once
CASSPSGGGGTHSYEQYF
TGTGCCAGTAGCCCGAGCGGGGGGGGAGGCACCCACTCCTACGAGCAGTACTTC
>TRBJ1-2|-|TRBV20-1|many
CSARDPTQGPYGYTF
TGCAGTGCTAGAGACCCGACCCAGGGTCCCTATGGCTACACCTTC
>TRBJ1-5|-|TRBV27|many
CASSLYGGDQPQHF
TGTGCCAGCAGTTTATATGGGGGAGACCAGCCCCAGCATTTT
>TRBJ2-7|-|TRBV20-1|many
CSAGTLSYEQYF
TGCAGTGCCGGAACTTTATCCTACGAGCAGTACTTC
>TRBJ1-4|TRBD1|TRBV3-1|many
CASSLGQGETLFF
TGTGCCAGCAGCCTCGGACAGGGCGAAACACTGTTTTTT
>TRBJ1-2|TRBD1|TRBV6-1|many
CASSTGTGYGYGYTF
TGTGCCAGCAGTACCGGGACAGGGTACGGCTATGGCTACACCTTC
>TRBJ2-1|TRBD2|TRBV5-6|few
CASSLFSGGAGSDDEQFF
TGTGCCAGCAGCTTGTTCTCGGGGGGAGCGGGTTCCGACGATGAGCAGTTCTTC
>TRBJ2-3|TRBD1|TRBV30|many
CAYRDRGTDTQYF
TGTGCCTATCGGGACAGGGGAACAGATACGCAGTATTTT
>TRBJ1-2|-|TRBV2|many
CASSYGLGYTF
TGTGCCAGCAGCTACGGGTTGGGCTACACCTTC
>TRBJ2-1|-|TRBV20-1|many
CSARIPYNEQFF
TGCAGTGCTAGAATCCCGTACAATGAGCAGTTCTTC
>TRBJ2-5|TRBD2|TRBV5-6|many
CAGGLAGVQETQYF
TGTGCCGGAGGACTAGCGGGAGTACAAGAGACCCAGTACTTC
>TRBJ1-5|-|TRBV19|-
CASSQPGLGASNQPQHF
TGTGCCAGTAGCCAACCGGGCCTAGGCGCAAGCAATCAGCCCCAGCATTTT
>TRBJ1-6|-|TRBV11-2|many
CASSLTPGDSPLHF
TGTGCCAGCAGCTTGACTCCGGGGGATTCACCCCTCCACTTT
>TRBJ2-1|TRBD2|TRBV18|many
CASSPPGRENEQFF
TGTGCCAGCTCACCACCGGGGAGGGAGAATGAGCAGTTCTTC
>TRBJ2-7|-|TRBV11-3|many
CASSPPADPYEQYF
TGTGCCAGCAGCCCGCCGGCAGACCCCTACGAGCAGTACTTC
>TRBJ2-2|TRBD2|TRBV28|-
CASSRLAGAYDGELFF
TGTGCCAGCAGTAGACTAGCGGGGGCGTACGACGGGGAGCTGTTTTTT
>TRBJ2-7|-|TRBV5-8|-
CASSLEVPSSYEQYF
TGTGCCAGCAGCTTGGAGGTTCCTAGCTCCTACGAGCAGTACTTC
>TRBJ2-5|-|TRBV27|many
CASSWGAPGETQYF
TGTGCCAGCAGTTGGGGGGCGCCGGGAGAGACCCAGTACTTC